This T cell receptor (beta chain) was recorded in a study of CD4+ T cells in melanoma. The CDR3 consists of 15 residues. V lost 10 bases, J lost 6 bases, and 15 bases stayed unmatched. Germline loops: CDR1 SGHNT, CDR2 YYREEE (reference sequence). Using immunoSEQ multiplex PCR, the repertoire was profiled, and TCRdb retains in-frame clones only, with some absent. The table lists some 10,000 clones, about 70% of them singletons. The chain is built from TRBV5-4 and TRBJ2-2, with 7 bases fitting TRBD2. This clonotype was obtained from a human donor with melanoma. Sample: cells from a culture (not recorded whether cultured in vitro). The CDR3 sequence is CAVPMAGVGAGELFF. CDR3 sequence (DNA): TGTGCCGTCCCGATGGCGGGGGTCGGTGCCGGGGAGCTGTTTTTT.